This T cell receptor (beta chain) was captured in a study of cytomegalovirus exposure and HLA in healthy donors. Overall study findings and caveats: Most of the TCR beta V segments (in an earlier analysis) were productive either about 87% or about 30% of the time.

The germline gives CDR1 MNHEY, CDR2 SVGAGI. CDR3 length: 13 residues. V gave up 5 bases and J gave up 1 base, with 9 bases separating them. Concerning this clone: The antigen is unknown.

PCR involved 60 Vbeta and 13 Jbeta primers. Here immunoSEQ multiplex PCR was the method, and the copy in TCRdb shows in-frame clones only, minus some. This table has fewer than 40,000 clones, about 79% appearing once. The sample consisted of PBMCs. This chain connects TRBV6-5 to TRBJ2-7; D ambiguous. This receptor was identified in a woman between 18 and 29 years old in good health and CMV-seronegative. The CDR3 loop is CASSDLVSYEQYF. The CDR3, as DNA: TGTGCCAGCAGTGACTTAGTATCCTACGAGCAGTACTTC.